Listed below are T cell receptor beta chains from one sample, sequenced in a study of T cell responses to AZD1222 COVID-19 vaccine. Clones were sequenced by immunoSEQ multiplex PCR, and TCRdb holds only the in-frame ones, with some missing. This sample carries 150,000 to 200,000 clones, 87% of them seen once, and the ten largest clones take less than 3%. Sequencing used peripheral blood, obtained on day 0 of MenACWY control vaccination. Receptors originate from an adult in good health. Both conserved end residues are part of each CDR3. D genes are given only for firm matches. Size values are once, few and many counts, or a class for expanded clones, and some rows have none.

CDR3nt,CDR3aa,d_gene,v_gene,abundance,j_gene
TGTGCCTGCTATGGCTACACCTTC,CACYGYTF,-,TRBV30,-,TRBJ1-2
TGCGCCAGCAGCCAAGGGAGGGGCGCATCCTATGGCTACACCTTC,CASSQGRGASYGYTF,-,TRBV4-3,-,TRBJ1-2
TGCGCCAGCAGCCTCGCCGGGGGCGGCGGGGAGCTGTTTTTT,CASSLAGGGGELFF,-,TRBV4-1,-,TRBJ2-2
TGTGCCAGCAGCTTGAATACGCCGAACACCGGGGAGCTGTTTTTT,CASSLNTPNTGELFF,-,TRBV5-8,-,TRBJ2-2
TGTGCCAGCAGTTTTAGGGGGATCACCGGGGAGCTGTTTTTT,CASSFRGITGELFF,-,TRBV27,-,TRBJ2-2
TGTGCCAGCAGCTTCATGGACCTTTATAATTCACCCCTCCACTTT,CASSFMDLYNSPLHF,-,TRBV7-2,-,TRBJ1-6
TGTGCCAGTAGGTCATTTCTAGCGGACCGGTACAATGAGCAGTTCTTC,CASRSFLADRYNEQFF,TRBD2,TRBV19,-,TRBJ2-1
TGTGCCAGCAGCTCGACCGTGGGCGGGAACACCGGGGAGCTGTTTTTT,CASSSTVGGNTGELFF,-,TRBV7-3,-,TRBJ2-2
TGCGCCAGCAGCTTCGGGACAGACACCGGGGAGCTGTTTTTT,CASSFGTDTGELFF,TRBD1,TRBV5-1,-,TRBJ2-2
TGTGCCAGCAGCCCCACAGGGAACACCGGGGAGCTGTTTTTT,CASSPTGNTGELFF,-,TRBV7-8,-,TRBJ2-2
TGTGCCAGCAGCTTAGTGTTAGATACGCAGTATTTT,CASSLVLDTQYF,-,TRBV13,-,TRBJ2-3
TGTGCCAGCAGCCCCGGACATCTAACCGAGCAGTACTTC,CASSPGHLTEQYF,-,TRBV5-4,-,TRBJ2-7
TGTGCCCGCAGTCCAGACTGGCGTAATCAGCCCCAGCATTTT,CARSPDWRNQPQHF,-,TRBV27,-,TRBJ1-5
TGTGCCAGCAGCTTAACTCCAAGCTACGAGCAGTACTTC,CASSLTPSYEQYF,-,TRBV11-2,-,TRBJ2-7
TGTGCCAGCAGCTTGGCGGCGTACGAGCAGTACTTC,CASSLAAYEQYF,-,TRBV5-6,-,TRBJ2-7
TGTGCCAGCAGTCCCCAGCCCCTACTAGCGGGAGCCCTTTTGGAGCAGTACTTC,CASSPQPLLAGALLEQYF,TRBD2,TRBV28,-,TRBJ2-7
TGTGCCAGCAGCCCCCTCGGGGAAAAACTGTTTTTT,CASSPLGEKLFF,-,TRBV7-2,-,TRBJ1-4
TGTGCCAGCAGTTTAATTAGAGGGGCCTCTGGGGCCAACGTCCTGACTTTC,CASSLIRGASGANVLTF,-,TRBV27,once,TRBJ2-6
TGCGCCAGCAGCCAAGACGAAGACAGGGCAAGCTCTGGGGCCAACGTCCTGACTTTC,CASSQDEDRASSGANVLTF,TRBD1,TRBV4-3,-,TRBJ2-6
TGTGCCAGCAGTTTACAGGGGGCGGTTGGCTACACCTTC,CASSLQGAVGYTF,TRBD1,TRBV27,-,TRBJ1-2
TGTGCCAGTAGTATTGGTGGCTGGCAGTCCACTGAAGCTTTCTTT,CASSIGGWQSTEAFF,-,TRBV19,-,TRBJ1-1
TGTGCCAGCAGCTACGATCGACAGAACTATGGCTACACCTTC,CASSYDRQNYGYTF,-,TRBV7-2,-,TRBJ1-2
TGTGCCAGCAGTTACACGGTAGCGGGGTTCTACGAGCAGTACTTC,CASSYTVAGFYEQYF,TRBD2,TRBV6-2/TRBV6-3,-,TRBJ2-7
TGTGCCAGCAGCTTAGCCAGGGTCACTCTGCCAACTAATGAAAAACTGTTTTTT,CASSLARVTLPTNEKLFF,-,TRBV7-8,few,TRBJ1-4
TGTGCCAGCAGCTTGGACAGACGTTCACCCCTCCACTTT,CASSLDRRSPLHF,-,TRBV7-2,-,TRBJ1-6
TGTGCCTGGAGTGAGGTCTATGGCTACACCTTC,CAWSEVYGYTF,-,TRBV30,-,TRBJ1-2
TGTGCCAGCAGCCAAGGTTTCCCGACAGGGAGCCATAATTCACCCCTCCACTTT,CASSQGFPTGSHNSPLHF,TRBD1,TRBV3-1/TRBV3-2,once,TRBJ1-6
TGTGCCAGTAGTACAGACAGGGCTACGCAGTATTTT,CASSTDRATQYF,TRBD1,TRBV19,-,TRBJ2-3
TGTGCCAGCAGCCCTAGCGGGGGGGCTTACAATGAGCAGTTCTTC,CASSPSGGAYNEQFF,TRBD2,TRBV7-8,-,TRBJ2-1
TGTGCCACCAGTGATCGGGGAGAAGGAGACATTCAGTACTTC,CATSDRGEGDIQYF,-,TRBV24-1,-,TRBJ2-4
TGTGCCTGGAGTGGGGGACCAGCGAACACCGGGGAGCTGTTTTTT,CAWSGGPANTGELFF,-,TRBV30,-,TRBJ2-2
TGTGCCAGCAGCTCGGGACGCGGGGCGGGAGGTCGCGAGACCCAGTACTTC,CASSSGRGAGGRETQYF,TRBD2,TRBV14,-,TRBJ2-5
TGTGCCAGCAGCTATAATAATTCACCCCTCCACTTT,CASSYNNSPLHF,-,TRBV7-3,few,TRBJ1-6
TGCGCCAGCAGCCAATCCGGGGGGAGCACTGAAGCTTTCTTT,CASSQSGGSTEAFF,-,TRBV4-3,-,TRBJ1-1
TGTGCCAGCAGTTTTGAGACAGGGGTGGACGAGCAGTACTTC,CASSFETGVDEQYF,TRBD1,TRBV28,once,TRBJ2-7
TGTGCCAGCTCACTCACCGGGCGGGACAACGAGCAGTACTTC,CASSLTGRDNEQYF,-,TRBV18,-,TRBJ2-7
TGTGCCAGCAGCGCCGGGACAGGGGGCACGGTGACCCAGTACTTC,CASSAGTGGTVTQYF,TRBD1,TRBV11-3,-,TRBJ2-5
TGCGCCAGCAGCCCCACAGGGAGCGGCACAGATACGCAGTATTTT,CASSPTGSGTDTQYF,-,TRBV5-1,-,TRBJ2-3